This T cell receptor (beta chain) was identified during a study of CD8 T cells in ankylosing spondylitis. Study-level findings and limits: Among TCR beta sequences, a motif of 7 to 9 highly homologous variants appeared characteristic of ankylosing spondylitis blood.

Via MiXCR, TCRdb re-called the 5' RACE reads, giving one row per CDR3 protein. Among 200,000 to 250,000 distinct CDR3 sequences, around 19% were seen once, and the ten largest hold approximately 46%. About this clonotype: Its antigen is not known.

The CDR3 loop spans 12 amino acids. Trimming shortened V by 3 bases and J by 11 bases, and 13 bases separated the two germline ends. Looked up from germline, CDR1 is SEHNR and CDR2 is FQNEAQ (reference sequence). J is TRBJ1-1 and V is TRBV7-9, with TRBD1 as a possible D gene (5 bases). The sequenced sample was blood, either unsorted or a sorted T cell fraction (not recorded which). The TCR comes from a male donor with ankylosing spondylitis. This CDR3 is CASSLSGRGAFF. In nucleotides, the CDR3 is TGTGCCAGCAGCTTGTCGGGACGGGGGGCTTTCTTT.